This TCR beta chain was identified during a study of blood T cell repertoires in COVID-19. The wider study: Both acute and convalescent COVID-19 samples were obtained from the United States, Italy and Spain. Sources were T cells, B-cell-depleted T cells, or PBMCs; the material itself was cDNA or gDNA.

The CDR3 extends over 15 amino acids. In germline, CDR1 is LNHNV, CDR2 YYDKDF (reference sequence). Trimming pared 3 bases from V and 7 bases from J, leaving 15 bases between. In the original workflow: Amplification of reference gene primers provided the estimated nucleated cell counts. Sequencing used immunoSEQ multiplex PCR; TCRdb keeps in-frame clones, though not all of them. That table furnishes V, J and clone size, whereas the DNA furnished D and trimming. The sample consists of about 110,000 clones, about four fifths of them appearing once. Sequenced input: peripheral blood. This receptor was taken from a man between 65 and 85 years old with acute or convalescent COVID-19. The rearrangement uses TRBV15 and TRBJ2-2, with D unclear. The CDR3 here is CATSSPAPRGGELFF. CDR3 nucleotides: TGTGCCACCAGCAGTCCCGCGCCCCGAGGCGGGGAGCTGTTTTTT.